The rows below give T cell receptor beta chains drawn from one sample of a study of beta chain features in type 1 diabetes. Assay: immunoSEQ multiplex PCR; the TCRdb copy retains only in-frame clones and omits some. This repertoire shows 250,000 to 350,000 clones, less than 15% found once; its top ten account for 5.5% to 7.5%. The sequenced sample was central memory CD4+ T cells from blood. Every receptor here comes from a man aged 30 to 45 in good health. Both conserved end residues are part of each CDR3. A D gene is named only where the DNA matches it firmly. Expanded clones get a size class; other rows say once, few or many, or leave the size out.

J gene: TRBJ2-5; D gene: TRBD2; clone size: few; V gene: TRBV30; CDR3 protein: CAWTRKAGVQETQYF; CDR3 DNA: TGTGCCTGGACGCGAAAAGCGGGAGTGCAAGAGACCCAGTACTTC
J gene: TRBJ1-2; D gene: NA; clone size: NA; V gene: TRBV18; CDR3 protein: CASSRESANCGYTF; CDR3 DNA: TGTGCCAGCTCACGGGAGTCAGCTAACTGTGGCTACACCTTC
J gene: TRBJ2-3; D gene: NA; clone size: NA; V gene: TRBV7-2; CDR3 protein: CASSFYLDTQYF; CDR3 DNA: TGTGCCAGCAGCTTTTACTTAGATACGCAGTATTTT
J gene: TRBJ1-5; D gene: NA; clone size: NA; V gene: TRBV19; CDR3 protein: CASSIFGDSNQPQHF; CDR3 DNA: TGTGCCAGTAGTATCTTTGGGGATAGCAATCAGCCCCAGCATTTT
J gene: TRBJ2-1; D gene: TRBD1; clone size: NA; V gene: TRBV6-4; CDR3 protein: CASSEGQAHNEQFF; CDR3 DNA: TGTGCCAGCAGTGAAGGACAGGCACACAATGAGCAGTTCTTC
J gene: TRBJ1-6; D gene: TRBD1; clone size: NA; V gene: TRBV12-5; CDR3 protein: CASGFTGGNSPLHF; CDR3 DNA: TGTGCTAGTGGTTTCACAGGGGGCAATTCACCCCTCCACTTT
J gene: TRBJ1-2; D gene: NA; clone size: NA; V gene: TRBV6-6; CDR3 protein: CASRDGEYYGYTF; CDR3 DNA: TGTGCCAGCCGGGACGGGGAGTACTATGGCTACACCTTC
J gene: TRBJ1-2; D gene: NA; clone size: NA; V gene: TRBV4-2; CDR3 protein: CASSQESSLSYGYTF; CDR3 DNA: TGTGCCAGCAGCCAAGAATCGAGTCTTTCCTATGGCTACACCTTC
J gene: TRBJ2-2; D gene: NA; clone size: NA; V gene: TRBV19; CDR3 protein: CASTWTEPLWGLPGELFF; CDR3 DNA: TGTGCCAGTACCTGGACCGAGCCGTTATGGGGTCTTCCCGGGGAGCTGTTTTTT
J gene: TRBJ2-1; D gene: NA; clone size: few; V gene: TRBV6-5; CDR3 protein: CATHAGSALNEQFF; CDR3 DNA: TGTGCCACACACGCGGGATCTGCACTAAATGAGCAGTTCTTC
J gene: TRBJ1-4; D gene: NA; clone size: few; V gene: TRBV7-6; CDR3 protein: CASSSRGELFF; CDR3 DNA: TGTGCCAGCAGCTCCAGGGGAGAACTGTTTTTT
J gene: TRBJ1-2; D gene: TRBD1; clone size: NA; V gene: TRBV27; CDR3 protein: CASGGGQGGWYTF; CDR3 DNA: TGTGCCAGCGGGGGAGGACAGGGCGGATGGTACACCTTC
J gene: TRBJ2-5; D gene: NA; clone size: NA; V gene: TRBV19; CDR3 protein: CASSPRTRETQYF; CDR3 DNA: TGTGCCAGTAGTCCCCGAACCCGGGAGACCCAGTACTTC
J gene: TRBJ2-3; D gene: NA; clone size: few; V gene: TRBV7-2; CDR3 protein: CASSPSYTQYF; CDR3 DNA: TGTGCCAGCAGCCCTTCCTATACGCAGTATTTT
J gene: TRBJ1-3; D gene: NA; clone size: NA; V gene: TRBV6-4; CDR3 protein: CASSDSPSNTIYF; CDR3 DNA: TGTGCCAGCAGTGACTCCCCCTCAAACACCATATATTTT
J gene: TRBJ2-1; D gene: NA; clone size: few; V gene: TRBV7-2; CDR3 protein: CASSLRARGDEQFF; CDR3 DNA: TGTGCCAGCAGCCTCCGGGCCCGGGGCGATGAGCAGTTCTTC
J gene: TRBJ2-1; D gene: NA; clone size: many; V gene: TRBV27; CDR3 protein: CASSLGSGTREFF; CDR3 DNA: TGTGCCAGCAGTTTAGGATCCGGGACTCGCGAGTTCTTC
J gene: TRBJ1-6; D gene: NA; clone size: NA; V gene: TRBV18; CDR3 protein: CASSTETNSPLHF; CDR3 DNA: TGTGCCAGCTCCACCGAAACTAATTCACCCCTCCACTTT
J gene: TRBJ2-1; D gene: TRBD2; clone size: few; V gene: TRBV7-2; CDR3 protein: CASSSSLAGGMSNEQFF; CDR3 DNA: TGTGCCAGCAGTTCTAGCCTAGCGGGGGGGATGAGCAATGAGCAGTTCTTC
J gene: TRBJ1-2; D gene: TRBD1; clone size: NA; V gene: TRBV7-8; CDR3 protein: CASSQNRDRVAYTF; CDR3 DNA: TGTGCCAGCAGCCAGAATCGAGACAGGGTAGCCTACACCTTC
J gene: TRBJ2-2; D gene: NA; clone size: few; V gene: TRBV6-1; CDR3 protein: CASSELGGGRTGELFF; CDR3 DNA: TGTGCCAGCAGTGAGTTAGGAGGGGGGCGCACCGGGGAGCTGTTTTTT
J gene: TRBJ1-3; D gene: NA; clone size: NA; V gene: TRBV4-3; CDR3 protein: CASSQDTQGSSGNTIYF; CDR3 DNA: TGCGCCAGCAGCCAAGATACCCAGGGGAGCTCTGGAAACACCATATATTTT
J gene: TRBJ2-5; D gene: NA; clone size: few; V gene: TRBV4-2; CDR3 protein: CASSQDYGQISPRETQYF; CDR3 DNA: TGTGCCAGCAGCCAAGATTACGGACAGATATCTCCCAGGGAGACCCAGTACTTC
J gene: TRBJ2-3; D gene: TRBD2; clone size: NA; V gene: TRBV5-6; CDR3 protein: CASSWTSGSTDTQYF; CDR3 DNA: TGTGCCAGCAGCTGGACTAGCGGCAGCACAGATACGCAGTATTTT
J gene: TRBJ2-1; D gene: NA; clone size: few; V gene: TRBV7-7; CDR3 protein: CASSPVTPGQQFF; CDR3 DNA: TGTGCCAGCAGCCCGGTAACCCCGGGACAGCAGTTCTTC
J gene: TRBJ1-2; D gene: NA; clone size: NA; V gene: TRBV5-1; CDR3 protein: CASSLESGYGYTF; CDR3 DNA: TGCGCCAGCAGCCTAGAGAGTGGGTATGGCTACACCTTC
J gene: TRBJ2-2; D gene: TRBD1; clone size: NA; V gene: TRBV11-2; CDR3 protein: CASSGGTANTGELFF; CDR3 DNA: TGTGCCAGCAGCGGTGGGACAGCGAACACCGGGGAGCTGTTTTTT
J gene: TRBJ2-5; D gene: NA; clone size: NA; V gene: TRBV6-4; CDR3 protein: CAIRARFRQETQYF; CDR3 DNA: TGTGCCATCCGGGCCCGGTTCCGCCAAGAGACCCAGTACTTC
J gene: TRBJ2-7; D gene: NA; clone size: few; V gene: TRBV7-8; CDR3 protein: CASSLATLGGDYEQYF; CDR3 DNA: TGTGCCAGCAGCTTAGCCACCCTCGGGGGAGACTACGAGCAGTACTTC
J gene: TRBJ1-6; D gene: NA; clone size: NA; V gene: TRBV12-2; CDR3 protein: CASRLAQGPYSSYNSPLHF; CDR3 DNA: TGTGCAAGTCGCTTAGCGCAGGGACCGTATAGCTCCTATAATTCACCCCTCCACTTT
J gene: TRBJ1-2; D gene: NA; clone size: NA; V gene: TRBV5-1; CDR3 protein: CASSLERRSYGYTF; CDR3 DNA: TGCGCCAGCAGCTTGGAACGACGGAGCTATGGCTACACCTTC
J gene: TRBJ2-3; D gene: TRBD2; clone size: few; V gene: TRBV7-2; CDR3 protein: CASSTTGTSGSTDTQYF; CDR3 DNA: TGTGCCAGCAGCACGACCGGGACTAGCGGAAGTACAGATACGCAGTATTTT
J gene: TRBJ2-7; D gene: NA; clone size: NA; V gene: TRBV7-2; CDR3 protein: CASSPELGGGYEQYF; CDR3 DNA: TGTGCCAGCAGCCCCGAGCTAGGAGGAGGGTACGAGCAGTACTTC
J gene: TRBJ1-4; D gene: NA; clone size: few; V gene: TRBV30; CDR3 protein: CAWSQGSYEKLFF; CDR3 DNA: TGTGCCTGGAGTCAGGGCTCCTATGAAAAACTGTTTTTT
J gene: TRBJ1-2; D gene: NA; clone size: few; V gene: TRBV25-1; CDR3 protein: CASSELGDHTF; CDR3 DNA: TGTGCCAGCAGTGAATTGGGGGACCACACCTTC
J gene: TRBJ1-6; D gene: NA; clone size: NA; V gene: TRBV4-3; CDR3 protein: CASSQDGLTSPLHF; CDR3 DNA: TGCGCCAGCAGCCAAGACGGCCTAACTTCACCCCTCCACTTT
J gene: TRBJ2-5; D gene: TRBD1; clone size: NA; V gene: TRBV7-7; CDR3 protein: CASSPRTGVTQYF; CDR3 DNA: TGTGCTAGCAGCCCGAGGACAGGGGTGACCCAGTACTTC
J gene: TRBJ1-2; D gene: NA; clone size: many; V gene: TRBV28; CDR3 protein: CASSTTAGEYGYTF; CDR3 DNA: TGTGCCAGCAGCACGACCGCAGGGGAGTATGGCTACACCTTC
J gene: TRBJ2-1; D gene: NA; clone size: NA; V gene: TRBV23-1; CDR3 protein: CASTPLLAAKEEDNEQFF; CDR3 DNA: TGCGCCAGCACCCCCCTTTTAGCGGCTAAAGAAGAGGACAATGAGCAGTTCTTC
J gene: TRBJ2-5; D gene: NA; clone size: few; V gene: TRBV27; CDR3 protein: CASSLRGASETQYF; CDR3 DNA: TGTGCCAGCAGTTTAAGGGGGGCGAGCGAGACCCAGTACTTC
J gene: TRBJ2-3; D gene: TRBD2; clone size: NA; V gene: TRBV5-4; CDR3 protein: CASSPGAGTSGKTDTQYF; CDR3 DNA: TGTGCCAGCAGCCCCGGGGCCGGGACTAGCGGGAAAACAGATACGCAGTATTTT
J gene: TRBJ1-4; D gene: NA; clone size: NA; V gene: TRBV4-3; CDR3 protein: CASSQTQITHLGEKLFF; CDR3 DNA: TGCGCCAGCAGCCAAACCCAAATCACCCACCTGGGTGAAAAACTGTTTTTT
J gene: TRBJ2-3; D gene: NA; clone size: few; V gene: TRBV6-1; CDR3 protein: CASSKDATDTQYF; CDR3 DNA: TGTGCCAGCAGTAAGGATGCCACAGATACGCAGTATTTT
J gene: TRBJ2-1; D gene: NA; clone size: many; V gene: TRBV7-9; CDR3 protein: CASTPAGPYNEQFF; CDR3 DNA: TGTGCCAGCACCCCCGCGGGGCCCTACAATGAGCAGTTCTTC
J gene: TRBJ2-1; D gene: NA; clone size: few; V gene: TRBV7-3; CDR3 protein: CASSPGRNEQFF; CDR3 DNA: TGTGCCAGCAGCCCGGGTCGAAATGAGCAGTTCTTC
J gene: TRBJ1-2; D gene: NA; clone size: many; V gene: TRBV19; CDR3 protein: CASSISLNGYTF; CDR3 DNA: TGTGCCAGTAGTATCTCCCTCAATGGCTACACCTTC
J gene: TRBJ1-1; D gene: TRBD1; clone size: NA; V gene: TRBV18; CDR3 protein: CASSSSGGTEAFF; CDR3 DNA: TGTGCCAGCTCCTCCTCAGGGGGGACTGAAGCTTTCTTT
J gene: TRBJ2-5; D gene: TRBD2; clone size: few; V gene: TRBV28; CDR3 protein: CASKVGGLSETQYF; CDR3 DNA: TGTGCCAGCAAGGTGGGAGGGCTGAGTGAGACCCAGTACTTC
J gene: TRBJ2-3; D gene: NA; clone size: NA; V gene: TRBV4-1; CDR3 protein: CASSPPGVDTQYF; CDR3 DNA: TGCGCCAGCAGCCCCCCCGGGGTTGATACGCAGTATTTT
J gene: TRBJ2-7; D gene: TRBD2; clone size: few; V gene: TRBV5-1; CDR3 protein: CASSLSSGGSSYEQYF; CDR3 DNA: TGCGCCAGCAGCTTGTCTAGCGGGGGGAGCTCCTACGAGCAGTACTTC
J gene: TRBJ1-2; D gene: NA; clone size: many; V gene: TRBV10-2; CDR3 protein: CASSEQAQGGYTF; CDR3 DNA: TGCGCCAGCAGTGAACAGGCCCAGGGGGGCTACACCTTC
J gene: TRBJ2-5; D gene: TRBD1; clone size: NA; V gene: TRBV7-2; CDR3 protein: CASSLAGQGAGETQYF; CDR3 DNA: TGTGCCAGCAGCTTAGCAGGACAGGGGGCGGGTGAGACCCAGTACTTC
J gene: TRBJ2-1; D gene: NA; clone size: NA; V gene: TRBV7-3; CDR3 protein: CASSLYMGNEQFF; CDR3 DNA: TGTGCCAGCAGCTTATACATGGGCAATGAGCAGTTCTTC
J gene: TRBJ2-3; D gene: NA; clone size: few; V gene: TRBV4-2; CDR3 protein: CASSQEWLAWADTQYF; CDR3 DNA: TGTGCCAGCAGCCAAGAGTGGCTAGCGTGGGCCGATACGCAGTATTTT
J gene: TRBJ2-1; D gene: TRBD2; clone size: NA; V gene: TRBV9; CDR3 protein: CASSVVPTSENEQLF; CDR3 DNA: TGTGCCAGCAGCGTAGTACCGACTAGCGAGAATGAGCAGCTCTTC